These 4 T cell receptor beta chains share one sample of origin, sequenced in a study of beta chain features in type 1 diabetes. Which antigens these TCRs recognize remains unknown. Study-level findings and limits: TCRB CDR3s were moderately but significantly shorter in Type 1 diabetes patients in all four CD4+ subsets.

Since all of the isolated RNA was reverse transcribed, expressed TCRB transcripts were what got sequenced. The data were produced by immunoSEQ multiplex PCR, yet TCRdb's version contains in-frame clones alone and is incomplete. The table lists 150,000 to 190,000 clones, 10% of them singletons. Material for sequencing was central memory CD4+ T cells from blood. Receptors originate from a man aged 25-45 years with type 1 diabetes.

The chain couples TRBV7-9 to TRBJ2-5, with 9 bases fitting TRBD1. The CDR3 runs 15 residues. Looked up from germline, CDR1 is SEHNR and CDR2 is FQNEAQ (reference sequence). V lost 1 base, J lost 2 bases, and 2 bases stayed unmatched. CDR3 amino acids: CASSLGDREQETQYF. The CDR3 DNA sequence: TGTGCCAGCAGCTTAGGGGACAGGGAACAAGAGACCCAGTACTTC.

The table lists this clone with a few counts. The V gene is TRBV7-3, the J gene TRBJ1-2, with D maybe TRBD1 (5 bases). The length of the CDR3 is 13 residues. Per the germline V gene, CDR1 is SGHTA and CDR2 is FQGTGA. V gave up 6 bases and J gave up 8 bases, with 16 bases separating them. CDR3 nucleotides: TGTGCCAGCAGTTATCAGGAGGGACGCGGCTACACCTTC. Protein: CASSYQEGRGYTF.

The V gene is TRBV21-1, the J gene TRBJ2-4; the table's TRBD2 call for D was not verified on the DNA. TRBV21-1 is flagged as a pseudogene. The CDR3 is made up of 17 amino acids. The CDR3 bases are TGTGCCAGCAGCAAAACGCGCGGAGGAACAAGAAAAAACATTCAGTACTTC. Residues: CASSKTRGGTRKNIQYF.

This clone was counted only a few times. The chain employs TRBV9 and TRBJ2-1; the D gene is possibly TRBD1 (6 bases). Germline V gives CDR1 SGDLS, CDR2 YYNGEE. This CDR3 has 15 residues. V lost 0 bases and J 0 bases, leaving 7 bases between the germline ends. The CDR3 region is CASSVAGASYNEQFF. The CDR3 DNA sequence: TGTGCCAGCAGCGTAGCAGGGGCCTCCTACAATGAGCAGTTCTTC.